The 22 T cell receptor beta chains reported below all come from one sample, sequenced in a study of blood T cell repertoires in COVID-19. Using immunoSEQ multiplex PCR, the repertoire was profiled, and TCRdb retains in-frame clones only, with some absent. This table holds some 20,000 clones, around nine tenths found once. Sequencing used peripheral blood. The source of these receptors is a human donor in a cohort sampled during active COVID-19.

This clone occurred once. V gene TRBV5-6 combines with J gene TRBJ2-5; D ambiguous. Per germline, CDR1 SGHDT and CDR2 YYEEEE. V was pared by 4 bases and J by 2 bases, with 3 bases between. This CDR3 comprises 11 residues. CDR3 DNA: TGTGCCAGCAGCCATCAAGAGACCCAGTACTTC. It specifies CASSHQETQYF.

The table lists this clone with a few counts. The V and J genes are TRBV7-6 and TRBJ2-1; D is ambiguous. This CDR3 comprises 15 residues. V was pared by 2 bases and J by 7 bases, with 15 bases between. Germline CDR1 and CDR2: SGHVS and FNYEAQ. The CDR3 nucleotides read TGTGCCAGCAGCTTACTAATGGGCCCGTGGAATGAGCAGTTCTTC. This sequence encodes CASSLLMGPWNEQFF.

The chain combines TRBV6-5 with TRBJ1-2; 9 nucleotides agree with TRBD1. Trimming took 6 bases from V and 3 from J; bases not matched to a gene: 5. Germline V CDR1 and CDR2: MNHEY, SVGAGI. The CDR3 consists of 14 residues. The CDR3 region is CASRRTGDDYGYTF. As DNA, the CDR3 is TGTGCCAGCAGACGGACAGGGGATGACTATGGCTACACCTTC.

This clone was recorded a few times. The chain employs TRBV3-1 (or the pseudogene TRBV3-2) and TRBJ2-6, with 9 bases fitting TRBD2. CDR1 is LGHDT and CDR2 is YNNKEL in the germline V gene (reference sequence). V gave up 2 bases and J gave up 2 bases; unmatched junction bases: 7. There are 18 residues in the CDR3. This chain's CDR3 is CASSQSGTSFPGANVLTF. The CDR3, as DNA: TGTGCCAGCAGCCAAAGCGGGACTAGCTTCCCTGGGGCCAACGTCCTGACTTTC.

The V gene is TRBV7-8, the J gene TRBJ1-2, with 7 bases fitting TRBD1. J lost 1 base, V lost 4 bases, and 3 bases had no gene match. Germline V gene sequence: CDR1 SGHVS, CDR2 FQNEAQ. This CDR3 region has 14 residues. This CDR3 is CASSSGQVNYGYTF. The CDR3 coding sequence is TGTGCCAGCAGCTCAGGACAGGTTAACTATGGCTACACCTTC.

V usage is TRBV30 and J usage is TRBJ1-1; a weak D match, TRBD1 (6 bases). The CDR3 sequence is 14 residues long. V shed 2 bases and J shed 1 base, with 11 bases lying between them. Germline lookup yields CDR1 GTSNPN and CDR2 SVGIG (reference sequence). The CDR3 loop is CAWSSGRGNTEAFF. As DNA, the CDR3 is TGTGCCTGGAGTTCGGGCAGGGGGAACACTGAAGCTTTCTTT.

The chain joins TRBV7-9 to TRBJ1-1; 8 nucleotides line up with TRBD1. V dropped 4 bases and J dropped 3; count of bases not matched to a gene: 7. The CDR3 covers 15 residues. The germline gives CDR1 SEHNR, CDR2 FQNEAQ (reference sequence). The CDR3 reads CASSSGGGRDTEAFF. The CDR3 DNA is TGTGCCAGCAGCTCAGGGGGCGGAAGGGACACTGAAGCTTTCTTT.

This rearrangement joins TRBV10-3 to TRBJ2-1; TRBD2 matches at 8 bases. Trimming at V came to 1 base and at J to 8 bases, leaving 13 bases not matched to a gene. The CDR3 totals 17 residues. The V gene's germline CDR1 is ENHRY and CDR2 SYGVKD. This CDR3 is CAISEYPTGGAADEQFF. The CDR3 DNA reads TGTGCCATCAGTGAGTATCCCACCGGGGGGGCCGCGGATGAGCAGTTCTTC.

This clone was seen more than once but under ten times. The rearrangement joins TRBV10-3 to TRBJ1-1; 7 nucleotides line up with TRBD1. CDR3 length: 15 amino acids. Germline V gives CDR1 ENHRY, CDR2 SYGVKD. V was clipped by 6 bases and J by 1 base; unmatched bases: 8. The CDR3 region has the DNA TGTGCCATCAGCGACAGGGTACGGGGGAACACTGAAGCTTTCTTT. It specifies CAISDRVRGNTEAFF.

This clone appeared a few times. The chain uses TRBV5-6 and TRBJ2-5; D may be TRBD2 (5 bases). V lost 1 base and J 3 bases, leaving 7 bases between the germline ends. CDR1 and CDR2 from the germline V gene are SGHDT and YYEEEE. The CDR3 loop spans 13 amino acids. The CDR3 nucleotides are TGTGCCAGCAGCTTGACCGGGAAAGAGACCCAGTACTTC. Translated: CASSLTGKETQYF.

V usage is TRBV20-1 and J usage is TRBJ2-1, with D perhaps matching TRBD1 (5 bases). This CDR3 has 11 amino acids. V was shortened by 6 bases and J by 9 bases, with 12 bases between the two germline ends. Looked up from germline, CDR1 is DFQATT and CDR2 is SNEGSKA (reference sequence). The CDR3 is CSALGRGEQFF. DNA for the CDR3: TGCAGTGCACTCGGAAGGGGTGAGCAGTTCTTC.

CDR3 bases: TGTGCCAGCAGTTTCGGGAGAAACTATGGCTACACCTTC. It specifies CASSFGRNYGYTF. The chain carries TRBV27 and TRBJ1-2, with no clear D. Per the germline V gene, CDR1 is MNHEY and CDR2 is SMNVEV (reference sequence). The CDR3 has 13 amino acids. The ends were cut back, 3 bases at V and 2 bases at J, with 7 bases in the middle.

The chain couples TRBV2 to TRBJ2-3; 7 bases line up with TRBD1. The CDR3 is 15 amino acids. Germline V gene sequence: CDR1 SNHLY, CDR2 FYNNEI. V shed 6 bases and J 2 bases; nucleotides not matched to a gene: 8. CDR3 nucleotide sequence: TGTGCCAGCAGGGCCAGGGACAGACTCACAGATACGCAGTATTTT. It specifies CASRARDRLTDTQYF.

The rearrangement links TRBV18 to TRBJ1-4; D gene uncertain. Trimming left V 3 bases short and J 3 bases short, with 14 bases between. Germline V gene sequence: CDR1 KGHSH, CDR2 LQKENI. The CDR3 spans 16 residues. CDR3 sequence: CASSPSAGLANEKLFF. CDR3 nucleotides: TGTGCCAGCTCACCCTCCGCCGGTTTGGCTAATGAAAAACTGTTTTTT.

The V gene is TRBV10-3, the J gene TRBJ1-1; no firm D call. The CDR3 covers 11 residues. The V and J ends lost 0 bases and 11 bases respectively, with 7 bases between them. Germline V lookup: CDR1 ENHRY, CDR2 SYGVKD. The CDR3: CAISESVRAFF. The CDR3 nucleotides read TGTGCCATCAGTGAGTCTGTACGGGCTTTCTTT.

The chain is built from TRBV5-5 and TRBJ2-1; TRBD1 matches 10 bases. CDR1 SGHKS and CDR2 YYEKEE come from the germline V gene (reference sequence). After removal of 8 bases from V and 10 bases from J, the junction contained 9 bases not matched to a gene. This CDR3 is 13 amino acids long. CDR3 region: CARYRQGAREQFF. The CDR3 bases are TGTGCCAGATACCGACAGGGGGCTCGGGAGCAGTTCTTC.

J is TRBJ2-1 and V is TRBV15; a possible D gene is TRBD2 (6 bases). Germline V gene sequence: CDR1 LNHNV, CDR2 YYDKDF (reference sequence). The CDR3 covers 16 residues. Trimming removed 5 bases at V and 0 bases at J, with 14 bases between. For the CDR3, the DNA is TGTGCCACCAGCGGGGAGGACCTAAGCTCCTACAATGAGCAGTTCTTC. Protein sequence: CATSGEDLSSYNEQFF.

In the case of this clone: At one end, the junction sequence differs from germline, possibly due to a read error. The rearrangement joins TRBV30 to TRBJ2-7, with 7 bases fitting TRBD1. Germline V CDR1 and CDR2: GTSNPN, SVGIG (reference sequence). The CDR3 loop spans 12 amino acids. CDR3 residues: CAGRQGGYEQYF. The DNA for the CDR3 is TGTGCCGGGAGACAGGGTGGCTACGAGCAGTACTTC.

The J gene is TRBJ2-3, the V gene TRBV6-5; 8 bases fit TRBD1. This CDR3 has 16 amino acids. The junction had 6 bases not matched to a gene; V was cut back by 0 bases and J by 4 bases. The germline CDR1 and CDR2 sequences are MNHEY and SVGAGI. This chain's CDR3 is CASSYSSDRGADTQYF. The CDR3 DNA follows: TGTGCCAGCAGTTACTCGTCCGACAGGGGCGCAGATACGCAGTATTTT.

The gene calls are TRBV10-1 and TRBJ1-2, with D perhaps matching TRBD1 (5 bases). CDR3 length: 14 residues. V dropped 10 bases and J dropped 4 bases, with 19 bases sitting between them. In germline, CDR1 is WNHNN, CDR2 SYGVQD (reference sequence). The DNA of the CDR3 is TGCGCCACCACCCCCCCAGGGCCCTCCTATGGCTACACCTTC. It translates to CATTPPGPSYGYTF.

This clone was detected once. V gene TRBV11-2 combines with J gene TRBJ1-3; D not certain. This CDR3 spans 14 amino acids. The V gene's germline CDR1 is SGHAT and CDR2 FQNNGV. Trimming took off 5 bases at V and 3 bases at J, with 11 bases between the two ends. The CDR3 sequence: CASSRGELGNTIYF. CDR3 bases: TGTGCCAGCAGCCGCGGCGAGCTTGGAAACACCATATATTTT.

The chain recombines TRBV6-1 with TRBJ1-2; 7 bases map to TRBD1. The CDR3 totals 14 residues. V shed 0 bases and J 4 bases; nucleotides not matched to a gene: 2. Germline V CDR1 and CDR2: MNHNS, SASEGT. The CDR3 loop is CASSEAGGGYGYTF. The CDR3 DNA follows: TGTGCCAGCAGTGAAGCAGGGGGCGGCTATGGCTACACCTTC.